Described below is a single TCR beta chain sequence and its context. The data were obtained in a study of blood T cell repertoires in COVID-19. Background on the study: COVID-19 samples from acute and convalescent phases originated in the United States, Italy and Spain.

The V end lost 3 bases, the J end lost 3 bases, and 3 bases lay between the germline ends. The length of the CDR3 is 12 residues. Germline V gives CDR1 MNHEY, CDR2 SVGAGI. Authors' analysis steps: Researchers report that nucleated cell counts were estimated from reference gene primer amplification. Sequencing was performed with immunoSEQ multiplex PCR; in TCRdb, only in-frame clones are kept and a portion is missing. The D gene and trimming were derived from the DNA, and the V and J assignments and clone size from that table. Of about 34,000 clones listed, about 94% are singletons. Sequencing input: peripheral blood. This receptor was identified in a human donor in a cohort sampled during active COVID-19. The V call is TRBV6-5, the J call TRBJ2-1; D uncertain. The CDR3 region is CASSYSYNEQFF. Written as DNA, the CDR3 is TGTGCCAGCAGTTATAGCTACAATGAGCAGTTCTTC.